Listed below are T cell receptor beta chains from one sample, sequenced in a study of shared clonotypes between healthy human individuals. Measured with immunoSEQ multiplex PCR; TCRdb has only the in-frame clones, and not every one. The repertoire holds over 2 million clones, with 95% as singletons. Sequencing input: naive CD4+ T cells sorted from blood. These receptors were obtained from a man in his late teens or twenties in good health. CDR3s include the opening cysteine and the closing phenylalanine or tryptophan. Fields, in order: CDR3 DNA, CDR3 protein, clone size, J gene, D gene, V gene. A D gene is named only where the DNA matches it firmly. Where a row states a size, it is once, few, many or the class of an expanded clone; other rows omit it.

DNA: TGCAGCGTCCGGACAGGGTTGTACTATGGCTACACCTTC; CDR3: CSVRTGLYYGYTF; size: .; J: TRBJ1-2; D: TRBD1; V: TRBV29-1
DNA: TGTGCCAGCACCTTGGTGGTACAGGGGAACTACGAGCAGTACTTC; CDR3: CASTLVVQGNYEQYF; size: .; J: TRBJ2-7; D: TRBD1; V: TRBV6-1
DNA: TGTGCCGCAACGCCTACAGGGGCAATCTACTCTGGAAACACCATATATTTT; CDR3: CAATPTGAIYSGNTIYF; size: .; J: TRBJ1-3; D: TRBD1; V: TRBV30
DNA: TGTGCCAGCAGCTTACAAGGACAGGCTAACACTGAAGCTTTCTTT; CDR3: CASSLQGQANTEAFF; size: once; J: TRBJ1-1; D: TRBD1; V: TRBV11-2
DNA: TGTGCCAGCAGCTTGGTCACAGGTAGCTACGAGCAGTACTTC; CDR3: CASSLVTGSYEQYF; size: .; J: TRBJ2-7; D: .; V: TRBV5-5
DNA: TGTGCCAGCAGTGACACGCGTACTGGGGCCAACGTCCTGACTTTC; CDR3: CASSDTRTGANVLTF; size: .; J: TRBJ2-6; D: .; V: TRBV25-1
DNA: TGTGCCAGCAGCTTAGATGGACAGCGGCCTGCGGGCTACACCTTC; CDR3: CASSLDGQRPAGYTF; size: .; J: TRBJ1-2; D: .; V: TRBV7-8
DNA: TGTGCCAGCAGTCCCCCCGGGGGAAAGAGCACTGAAGCTTTCTTT; CDR3: CASSPPGGKSTEAFF; size: .; J: TRBJ1-1; D: .; V: TRBV28
DNA: TGTGCCAGCAAAAGGGGGACAGATGGAAACACCATATATTTT; CDR3: CASKRGTDGNTIYF; size: .; J: TRBJ1-3; D: TRBD1; V: TRBV6-5
DNA: TGTGCTCAGCTCGACCACGCCCCGGACAGGCGGTACTTC; CDR3: CAQLDHAPDRRYF; size: .; J: TRBJ2-7; D: TRBD1; V: TRBV19
DNA: TGTGCCAGCAGTCTCCTCGAATCAGGTATCGAGCAGTACTTC; CDR3: CASSLLESGIEQYF; size: .; J: TRBJ2-7; D: .; V: TRBV2
DNA: TGTGCCAGCAGTGCGACAGGGTATGGCTACACCTTC; CDR3: CASSATGYGYTF; size: .; J: TRBJ1-2; D: TRBD1; V: TRBV2
DNA: TGTGCCAGCAGTGAGCAGGGTGGCAATCAGCCCCAGCATTTT; CDR3: CASSEQGGNQPQHF; size: .; J: TRBJ1-5; D: .; V: TRBV6-1
DNA: TGTGCCAGCAGCCCCCCATCCCGGGGGACAGCGAACACCGGGGAGCTGTTTTTT; CDR3: CASSPPSRGTANTGELFF; size: .; J: TRBJ2-2; D: .; V: TRBV7-2
DNA: TGTGCCAGTAGTTGGGGTCGGGCCTTAGACACTGAAGCTTTCTTT; CDR3: CASSWGRALDTEAFF; size: .; J: TRBJ1-1; D: .; V: TRBV19
DNA: TGTGCCAGTAGTAGGCCGGGACAGGGAACCTACGAGCAGTACTTC; CDR3: CASSRPGQGTYEQYF; size: .; J: TRBJ2-7; D: TRBD1; V: TRBV19
DNA: TGTGCCAGCAACCAGCGGGGGGGCTTAGTGAACACCGGGGAGCTGTTTTTT; CDR3: CASNQRGGLVNTGELFF; size: .; J: TRBJ2-2; D: TRBD2; V: TRBV28
DNA: TGTGCCTGGAACCACGGACAGGGGAAGAGTGAAAAACTGTTTTTT; CDR3: CAWNHGQGKSEKLFF; size: .; J: TRBJ1-4; D: TRBD1; V: TRBV30
DNA: TGTGCCAGCTCACCACCGACTCTCTCCTACGAGCAGTACTTC; CDR3: CASSPPTLSYEQYF; size: .; J: TRBJ2-7; D: .; V: TRBV18
DNA: TGTGCCAGCAGCTTCAATGACAGGGCTTTAAGGGACTATGGCTACACCTTC; CDR3: CASSFNDRALRDYGYTF; size: .; J: TRBJ1-2; D: TRBD1; V: TRBV5-4
DNA: TGTGCCAGCAGTTACCAGGGTTCGGGATCACCCCTCCACTTT; CDR3: CASSYQGSGSPLHF; size: few; J: TRBJ1-6; D: .; V: TRBV6-6
DNA: TGTGCCAGCAATTTTCCCGGACAGGCCTACGAGCAGTACTTC; CDR3: CASNFPGQAYEQYF; size: .; J: TRBJ2-7; D: TRBD1; V: TRBV28
DNA: TGTGCCAGCAGCTTGGCAGGGGGGTTGGTTCGCGAGCAGTACTTC; CDR3: CASSLAGGLVREQYF; size: once; J: TRBJ2-7; D: .; V: TRBV5-4
DNA: TGTGCCAGCAGGTCAGGGTCGCGGCCTTACGAGCAGTACTTC; CDR3: CASRSGSRPYEQYF; size: .; J: TRBJ2-7; D: .; V: TRBV6-5
DNA: TGTGCCAGCAGCCCTGGGGCAAAAAGGTACGAGCAGTACTTC; CDR3: CASSPGAKRYEQYF; size: .; J: TRBJ2-7; D: .; V: TRBV7-2
DNA: TGTGCCAGCTCACCAATGCAGGGTTACCAGCCCCAGCATTTT; CDR3: CASSPMQGYQPQHF; size: .; J: TRBJ1-5; D: .; V: TRBV18
DNA: TGTGCCAGCATCCTTAGTCCGAGGAGGGAGCAGTACTTC; CDR3: CASILSPRREQYF; size: .; J: TRBJ2-7; D: .; V: TRBV6-1
DNA: TGTGCCAGCAGTCTACAGGGAGGTGGCACAGATACGCAGTATTTT; CDR3: CASSLQGGGTDTQYF; size: .; J: TRBJ2-3; D: .; V: TRBV6-1
DNA: TGTGCCATCAGTGAGTCGGGGCAGAATGAGCAGTTCTTC; CDR3: CAISESGQNEQFF; size: .; J: TRBJ2-1; D: .; V: TRBV10-3
DNA: TGCGCCAGCAGAGAGGGGAACACTGAAGCTTTCTTT; CDR3: CASREGNTEAFF; size: .; J: TRBJ1-1; D: .; V: TRBV5-1
DNA: TGTGCCAGCAGCAGGGACCGGTGGGAGACCCAGTACTTC; CDR3: CASSRDRWETQYF; size: .; J: TRBJ2-5; D: .; V: TRBV7-8
DNA: TGTGCCAGCAGCTTAGACCAGGGCGGGGAGCAGTTCTTC; CDR3: CASSLDQGGEQFF; size: .; J: TRBJ2-1; D: .; V: TRBV7-2
DNA: TGTGCCATCAGCCCCTACGACGGCAATCAGCCCCAGCATTTT; CDR3: CAISPYDGNQPQHF; size: .; J: TRBJ1-5; D: .; V: TRBV10-3
DNA: TGTGCCAGCAGCGTAGGAAGCTCCTACAATGAGCAGTTCTTC; CDR3: CASSVGSSYNEQFF; size: .; J: TRBJ2-1; D: .; V: TRBV9
DNA: TGTGCCAGCGAGTCTCCTGGAAACACCATATATTTT; CDR3: CASESPGNTIYF; size: .; J: TRBJ1-3; D: .; V: TRBV9
DNA: TGCAGCGTTGGGGCCGCGTCTAGCACAGATACGCAGTATTTT; CDR3: CSVGAASSTDTQYF; size: .; J: TRBJ2-3; D: .; V: TRBV29-1
DNA: TGTGCCATCAGTGAGCCGGGAGAGACCCAGTACTTC; CDR3: CAISEPGETQYF; size: .; J: TRBJ2-5; D: .; V: TRBV10-3
DNA: TGCGCCAGCAGCCTAGACGGACGGAGTAACTATGGCTACACCTTC; CDR3: CASSLDGRSNYGYTF; size: .; J: TRBJ1-2; D: .; V: TRBV4-3
DNA: TGTGCCAGCGCGATCGCCGGGAGCGGGGCAGATACGCAGTATTTT; CDR3: CASAIAGSGADTQYF; size: .; J: TRBJ2-3; D: TRBD2; V: TRBV7-2
DNA: TGTGCCAGTACCCCAGGACAGGAGAGATATGGCTACACCTTC; CDR3: CASTPGQERYGYTF; size: once; J: TRBJ1-2; D: TRBD1; V: TRBV19
DNA: TGTGCCAGCAGCTCTCCGGGGACAAATCAGCCCCAGCATTTT; CDR3: CASSSPGTNQPQHF; size: .; J: TRBJ1-5; D: .; V: TRBV25-1
DNA: TGCAGCGTTTCCCTAGCGGACTACGAGCAGTACTTC; CDR3: CSVSLADYEQYF; size: .; J: TRBJ2-7; D: TRBD2; V: TRBV29-1